The 2 T cell receptor beta chains below come from one sample, sequenced in a study of blood T cell repertoires in COVID-19. The repertoire was sequenced with immunoSEQ multiplex PCR; TCRdb's copy has only in-frame clones and lacks some. This sample yields around 15,000 clones, of which around 78% are seen a single time; approximately 15% belongs to the top ten. The sequenced sample was peripheral blood. These TCRs come from a man in his forties with active or convalescent COVID-19.

This sequence joins TRBV7-3 and TRBJ1-5; D is possibly TRBD1 (6 bases). Germline CDR1 reads SGHTA; CDR2 reads FQGTGA. The CDR3 loop spans 13 amino acids. V shed 3 bases and J shed 4 bases, with 7 bases lying between them. The CDR3 loop is CASSFDRNQPQHF. CDR3 DNA sequence: TGTGCCAGCAGCTTCGACAGGAATCAGCCCCAGCATTTT.

The V gene is TRBV18, the J gene TRBJ1-1; unclear D gene. Trimming stripped 1 base from V and 2 bases from J, with 20 bases between. There are 18 residues in the CDR3. Germline lookup yields CDR1 KGHSH and CDR2 LQKENI. Here the CDR3 DNA reads TGTGCCAGCTCACCACGGAGGGCCGGTGTTGTTGAAAACACTGAAGCTTTCTTT. It codes for CASSPRRAGVVENTEAFF.